The clone carrying this T cell receptor (beta chain) turned up a few times. The data were taken from a study of blood T cell repertoires in COVID-19. Across the whole study: There were acute and convalescent COVID-19 samples, and they came from the United States, Italy and Spain.

Under the authors' procedure: Reference gene primers were amplified, and this amplification served to estimate nucleated cell counts. Here immunoSEQ multiplex PCR was the method, and the copy in TCRdb shows in-frame clones only, minus some. V and J calls and clone size are copied from that table; D and trimming were computed from the DNA. This table has 150,000 to 200,000 clones, about 92% appearing once. The sample comprised peripheral blood. This clonotype was sampled from a man aged 55 to 70 with active or convalescent COVID-19.

The CDR3 spells CASGPRVTGTEAFF. CDR3 coding DNA: TGCGCCAGCGGTCCGAGGGTTACCGGCACTGAAGCTTTCTTT. The J gene is TRBJ1-1, the V gene TRBV5-1; D unresolved. The V gene lost 7 bases and the J gene lost 4 bases, with 17 bases spanning the gap. From germline, CDR1 is SGHRS and CDR2 YFSETQ. The length of the CDR3 is 14 residues.